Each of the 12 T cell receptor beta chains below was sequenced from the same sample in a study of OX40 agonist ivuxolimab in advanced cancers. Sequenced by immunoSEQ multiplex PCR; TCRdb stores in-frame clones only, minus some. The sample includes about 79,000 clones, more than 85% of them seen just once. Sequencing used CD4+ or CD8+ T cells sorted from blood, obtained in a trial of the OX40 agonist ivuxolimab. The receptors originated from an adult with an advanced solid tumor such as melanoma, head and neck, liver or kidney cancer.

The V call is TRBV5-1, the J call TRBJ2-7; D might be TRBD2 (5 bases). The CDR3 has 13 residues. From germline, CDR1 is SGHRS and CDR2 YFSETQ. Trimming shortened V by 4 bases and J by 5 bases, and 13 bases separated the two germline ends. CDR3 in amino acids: CASSPARRDEQYF. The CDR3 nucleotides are TGCGCCAGCAGCCCGGCCCGGCGGGACGAGCAGTACTTC.

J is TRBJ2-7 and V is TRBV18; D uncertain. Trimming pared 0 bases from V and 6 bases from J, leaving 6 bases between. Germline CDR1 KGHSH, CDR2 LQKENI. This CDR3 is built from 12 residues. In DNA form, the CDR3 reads TGTGCCAGCTCACCACCGTGGGGCGAGCAGTACTTC. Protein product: CASSPPWGEQYF.

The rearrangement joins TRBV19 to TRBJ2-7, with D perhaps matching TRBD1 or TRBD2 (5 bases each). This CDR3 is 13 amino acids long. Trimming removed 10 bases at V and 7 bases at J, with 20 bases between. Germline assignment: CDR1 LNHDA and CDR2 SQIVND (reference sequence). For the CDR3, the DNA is TGTGCCACCGAGGGGCCTCATACTAAGGAGCAGTACTTC. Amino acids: CATEGPHTKEQYF. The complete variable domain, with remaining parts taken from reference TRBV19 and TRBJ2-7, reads DGGITQSPKYLFRKEGQNVTLSCEQNLNHDAMYWYRQDPGQGLRLIYYSQIVNDFQKGDIAEGYSVSREKKESFPLTVTSAQKNPTAFYLCATEGPHTKEQYFGPGTRLTVT.

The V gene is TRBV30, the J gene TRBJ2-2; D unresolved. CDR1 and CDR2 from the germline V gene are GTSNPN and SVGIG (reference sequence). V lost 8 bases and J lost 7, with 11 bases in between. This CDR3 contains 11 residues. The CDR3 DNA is TGTGCCGGTAATTTCGGCGGGGAGCTGTTTTTT. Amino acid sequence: CAGNFGGELFF.

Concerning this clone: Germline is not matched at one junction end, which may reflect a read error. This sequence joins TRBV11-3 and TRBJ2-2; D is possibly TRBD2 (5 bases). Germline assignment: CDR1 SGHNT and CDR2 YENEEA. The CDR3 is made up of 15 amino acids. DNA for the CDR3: TGTGCCAGCAGCCCCACGTTACGGGATGACCGGGGAGCTGTTTTT. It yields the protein CASSPTLRDDRGAVF. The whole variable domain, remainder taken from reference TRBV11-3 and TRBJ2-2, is EAGVVQSPRYKIIEKKQPVAFWCNPISGHNTLYWYLQNLGQGPELLIRYENEEAVDDSQLPKDRFSAERLKGVDSTLKIQPAELGDSAVYLCASSPTLRDDRGAVFGEGSRLTVL.

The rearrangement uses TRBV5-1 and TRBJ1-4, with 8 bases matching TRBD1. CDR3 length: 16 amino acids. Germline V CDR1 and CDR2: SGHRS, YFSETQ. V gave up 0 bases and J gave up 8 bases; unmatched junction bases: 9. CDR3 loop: CASSLDPQGAYEKLFF. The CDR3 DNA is TGCGCCAGCAGCTTGGATCCCCAGGGGGCCTACGAAAAACTGTTTTTT.

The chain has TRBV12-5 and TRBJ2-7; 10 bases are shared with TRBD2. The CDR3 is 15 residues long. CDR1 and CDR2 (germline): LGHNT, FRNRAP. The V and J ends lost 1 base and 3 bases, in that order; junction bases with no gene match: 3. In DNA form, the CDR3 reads TGTGCTAGTGGTTTGGCCAGACTAGCGGGCTACGAGCAGTACTTC. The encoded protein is CASGLARLAGYEQYF.

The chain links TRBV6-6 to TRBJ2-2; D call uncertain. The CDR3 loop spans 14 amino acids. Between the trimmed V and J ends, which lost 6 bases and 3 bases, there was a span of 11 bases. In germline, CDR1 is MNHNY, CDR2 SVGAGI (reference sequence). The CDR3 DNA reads TGTGCCAGCAGGTCTCAAAGAGACACCGGGGAGCTGTTTTTT. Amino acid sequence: CASRSQRDTGELFF.

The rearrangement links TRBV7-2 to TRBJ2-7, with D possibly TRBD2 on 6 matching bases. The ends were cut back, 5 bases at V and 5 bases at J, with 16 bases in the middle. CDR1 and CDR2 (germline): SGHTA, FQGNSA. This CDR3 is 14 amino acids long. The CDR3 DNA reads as TGTGCCAGCAGCCGGGACTGGACGGGCCACGAGCAGTACTTC. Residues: CASSRDWTGHEQYF.

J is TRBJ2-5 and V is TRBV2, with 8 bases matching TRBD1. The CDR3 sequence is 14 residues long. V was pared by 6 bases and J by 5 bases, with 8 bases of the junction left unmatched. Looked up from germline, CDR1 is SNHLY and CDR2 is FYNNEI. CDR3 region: CASRARTGLETQYF. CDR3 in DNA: TGTGCCAGCAGAGCCAGGACAGGGTTGGAGACCCAGTACTTC.

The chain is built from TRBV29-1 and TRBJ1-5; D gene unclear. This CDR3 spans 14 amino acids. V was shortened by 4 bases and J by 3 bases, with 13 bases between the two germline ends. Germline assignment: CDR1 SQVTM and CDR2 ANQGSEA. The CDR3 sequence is CSVGVMGDNQPQHF. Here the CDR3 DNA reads TGCAGCGTTGGCGTCATGGGTGACAATCAGCCCCAGCATTTT.

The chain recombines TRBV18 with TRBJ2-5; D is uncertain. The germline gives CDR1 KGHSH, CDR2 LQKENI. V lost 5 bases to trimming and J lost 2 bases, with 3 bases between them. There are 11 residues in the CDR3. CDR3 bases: TGTGCCAGCTCAAATCAAGAGACCCAGTACTTC. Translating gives CASSNQETQYF. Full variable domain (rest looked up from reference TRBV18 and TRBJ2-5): NAGVMQNPRHLVRRRGQEARLRCSPMKGHSHVYWYRQLPEEGLKFMVYLQKENIIDESGMPKERFSAEFPKEGPSILRIQQVVRGDSAAYFCASSNQETQYFGPGTRLLVL.